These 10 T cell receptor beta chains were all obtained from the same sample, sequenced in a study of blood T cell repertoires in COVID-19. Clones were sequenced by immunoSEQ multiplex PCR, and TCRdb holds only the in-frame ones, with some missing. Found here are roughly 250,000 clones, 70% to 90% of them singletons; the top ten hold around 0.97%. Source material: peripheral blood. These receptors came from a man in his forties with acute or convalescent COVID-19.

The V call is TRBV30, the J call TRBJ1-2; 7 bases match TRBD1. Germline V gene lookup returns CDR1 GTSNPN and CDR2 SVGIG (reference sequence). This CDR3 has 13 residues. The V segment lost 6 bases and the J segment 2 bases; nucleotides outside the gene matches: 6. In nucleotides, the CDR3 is TGTGCCTGCCAGGGGGAACCCAACTATGGCTACACCTTC. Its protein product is CACQGEPNYGYTF.

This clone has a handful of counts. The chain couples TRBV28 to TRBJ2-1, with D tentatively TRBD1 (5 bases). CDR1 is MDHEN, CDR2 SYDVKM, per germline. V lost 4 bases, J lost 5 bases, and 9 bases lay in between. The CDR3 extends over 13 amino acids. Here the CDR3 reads CASSSQGHNEQFF. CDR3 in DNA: TGTGCCAGCAGTTCCCAGGGTCACAATGAGCAGTTCTTC.

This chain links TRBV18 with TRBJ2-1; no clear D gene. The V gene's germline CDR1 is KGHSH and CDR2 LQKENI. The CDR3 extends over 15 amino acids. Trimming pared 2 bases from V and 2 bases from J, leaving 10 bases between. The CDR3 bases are TGTGCCAGCTCACCAGGATCACAGACCTACAATGAGCAGTTCTTC. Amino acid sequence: CASSPGSQTYNEQFF.

The CDR3 nucleotides are TGTGCCAGCAGCTTAGACTACTACAATGAGCAGTTCTTC. This translates into CASSLDYYNEQFF. This sequence joins TRBV7-2 and TRBJ2-1; D not certain. The CDR3 is 13 amino acids. Trimming stripped 1 base from V and 3 bases from J, with 4 bases between. The germline V gene has CDR1 SGHTA and CDR2 FQGNSA.

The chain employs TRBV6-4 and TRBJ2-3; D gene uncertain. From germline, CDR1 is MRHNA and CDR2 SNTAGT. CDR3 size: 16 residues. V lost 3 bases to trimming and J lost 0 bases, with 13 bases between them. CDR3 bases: TGTGCCAGCAGTGAACAGCCTTCCTCTAGCACAGATACGCAGTATTTT. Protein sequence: CASSEQPSSSTDTQYF.

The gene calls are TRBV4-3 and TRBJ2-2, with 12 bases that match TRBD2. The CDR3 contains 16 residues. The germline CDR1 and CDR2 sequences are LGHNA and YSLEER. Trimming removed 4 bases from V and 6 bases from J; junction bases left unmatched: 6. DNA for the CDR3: TGCGCCAGCAGCCTTGCTTGGACTAGCGGGGCCGGGGAGCTGTTTTTT. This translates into CASSLAWTSGAGELFF.

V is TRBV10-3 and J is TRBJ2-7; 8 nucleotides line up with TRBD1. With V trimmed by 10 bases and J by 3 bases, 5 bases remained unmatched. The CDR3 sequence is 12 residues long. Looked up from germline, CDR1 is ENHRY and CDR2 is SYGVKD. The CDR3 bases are TGTGCCACAGAACAGGGGGGCTACGAGCAGTACTTC. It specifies CATEQGGYEQYF.

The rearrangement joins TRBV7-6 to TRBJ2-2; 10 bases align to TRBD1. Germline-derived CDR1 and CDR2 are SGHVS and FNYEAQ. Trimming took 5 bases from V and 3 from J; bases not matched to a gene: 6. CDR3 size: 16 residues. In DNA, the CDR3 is TGTGCCAGCAGCACCCCCGGGACAGGGGACACCGGGGAGCTGTTTTTT. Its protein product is CASSTPGTGDTGELFF.

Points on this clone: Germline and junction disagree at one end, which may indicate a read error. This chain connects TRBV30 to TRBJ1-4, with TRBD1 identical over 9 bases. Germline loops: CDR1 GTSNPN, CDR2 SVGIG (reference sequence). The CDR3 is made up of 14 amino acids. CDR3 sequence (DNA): TGTGCCTGGGGTGTGGGACAGGGTCAGGGAAAACTGTTTTTT. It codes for CAWGVGQGQGKLFF.

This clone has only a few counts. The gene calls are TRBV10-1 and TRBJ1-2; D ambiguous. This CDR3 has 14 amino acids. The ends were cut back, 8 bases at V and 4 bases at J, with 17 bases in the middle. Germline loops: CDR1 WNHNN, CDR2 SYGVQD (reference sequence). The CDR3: CASRTGNYCYGYTF. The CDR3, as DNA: TGCGCCAGCCGCACCGGGAACTACTGCTATGGCTACACCTTC.